What follows describes a single T cell receptor (beta chain). CDR3 length: 15 residues. With V trimmed by 5 bases and J by 4 bases, 6 bases remained unmatched. Germline CDR1 and CDR2: SGHAT and FQNNGV. Repertoires were generated with immunoSEQ multiplex PCR, while TCRdb's copy carries only in-frame clones and drops some. The table shows some 110,000 clones, with approximately 80% occurring only once. This entry is derived from a study of blood T cell repertoires in COVID-19. Across the whole study: PBMCs, B-cell-depleted T cells, or T cells were the source of the cDNA or gDNA that made up the material.

This sequence originates from a woman in her seventies with acute or convalescent COVID-19. Sequencing was carried out using peripheral blood. The V call is TRBV11-2, the J call TRBJ2-1; 9 bases are a match to TRBD2. This chain's CDR3 is CASSPTGLAYNEQFF. The CDR3, as DNA: TGTGCCAGCAGCCCCACGGGACTAGCTTACAATGAGCAGTTCTTC.